This TCR beta chain was retrieved from a study of blood T cell repertoires in COVID-19. This CDR3 is built from 15 residues. Germline V gene data show CDR1 as MNHNS and CDR2 as SASEGT. Trimming took 1 base from V and 8 from J; bases not matched to a gene: 5. Participants were aged about 18 to 100 years, lived in about 26 US areas, and enrolled virtually. Clones were sequenced by immunoSEQ multiplex PCR, and TCRdb holds only the in-frame ones, with some missing. The repertoire has roughly 160,000 clones, around 80% of them found once; the top ten carry 13%. This TCR was sampled from a woman in her fifties or sixties who had recovered from COVID-19. The sample consisted of PBMCs or T cells enriched from blood (not recorded which). The V gene is TRBV6-1, the J gene TRBJ1-4; 9 bases line up with TRBD1. CDR3 nucleotide sequence: TGTGCCAGCAGTGAAGTTTGGGACAGGGCGGAAAAACTGTTTTTT. It translates to CASSEVWDRAEKLFF.